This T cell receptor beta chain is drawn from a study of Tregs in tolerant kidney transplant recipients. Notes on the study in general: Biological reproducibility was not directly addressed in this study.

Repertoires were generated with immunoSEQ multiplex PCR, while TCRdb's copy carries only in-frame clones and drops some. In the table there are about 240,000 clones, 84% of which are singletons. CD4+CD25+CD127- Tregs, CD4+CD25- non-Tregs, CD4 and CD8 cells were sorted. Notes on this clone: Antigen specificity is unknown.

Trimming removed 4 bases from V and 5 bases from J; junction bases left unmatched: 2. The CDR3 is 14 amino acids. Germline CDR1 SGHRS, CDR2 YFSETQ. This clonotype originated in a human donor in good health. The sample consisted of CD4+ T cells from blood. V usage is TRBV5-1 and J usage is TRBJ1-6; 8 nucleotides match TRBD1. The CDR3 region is CASSPDRDNSPLHF. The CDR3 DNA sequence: TGCGCCAGCAGCCCGGACAGGGATAATTCACCCCTCCACTTT.